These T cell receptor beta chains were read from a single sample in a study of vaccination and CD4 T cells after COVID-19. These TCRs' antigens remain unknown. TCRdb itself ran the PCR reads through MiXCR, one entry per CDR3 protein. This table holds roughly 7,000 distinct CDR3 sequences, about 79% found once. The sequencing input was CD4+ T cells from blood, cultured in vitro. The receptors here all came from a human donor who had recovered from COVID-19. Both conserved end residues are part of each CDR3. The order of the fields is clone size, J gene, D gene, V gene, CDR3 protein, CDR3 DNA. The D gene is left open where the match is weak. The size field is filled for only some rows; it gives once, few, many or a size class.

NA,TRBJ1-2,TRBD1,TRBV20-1,CSARSLGTGGSRDYGYTF,TGCAGTGCTAGGAGCCTCGGGACAGGGGGCTCTAGGGACTATGGCTACACCTTC
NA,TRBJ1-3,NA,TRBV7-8,CASSVLQNPGNTIYF,TGTGCCAGCAGCGTATTGCAAAATCCCGGAAACACCATATATTTT
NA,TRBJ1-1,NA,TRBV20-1,CSARVGAWADKEAFF,TGCAGTGCTAGAGTAGGGGCGTGGGCGGACAAGGAAGCTTTCTTT
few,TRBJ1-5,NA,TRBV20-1,CSASPRAGIQPQHF,TGCAGTGCTAGTCCCAGGGCGGGGATCCAGCCCCAGCATTTT
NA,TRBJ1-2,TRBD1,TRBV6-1,CASRPAGGSNYGYTF,TGTGCCAGCAGACCTGCAGGGGGAAGTAACTATGGCTACACCTTC
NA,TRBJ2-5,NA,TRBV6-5,CASSLAGKETQYF,TGTGCCAGCAGTTTAGCAGGCAAAGAGACCCAGTACTTC
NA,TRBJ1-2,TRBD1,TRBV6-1,CASSDRGRAYGYTF,TGTGCCAGCAGCGACAGGGGGCGCGCCTATGGCTACACCTTC
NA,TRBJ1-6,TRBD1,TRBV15,CATSSRQGSGNSPLHF,TGTGCCACCAGCTCCCGACAGGGAAGTGGTAATTCACCCCTCCACTTT
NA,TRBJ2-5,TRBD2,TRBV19,CASLGGGSPQETQYF,TGTGCCAGCCTGGGAGGCGGGAGCCCCCAAGAGACCCAGTACTTC
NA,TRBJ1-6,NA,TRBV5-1,CASSLVQGHNSPLHF,TGCGCCAGCAGCTTGGTACAGGGCCATAATTCACCCCTCCACTTT
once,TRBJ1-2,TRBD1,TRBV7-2,CASSPTTGTLNYGYTF,TGTGCCAGCAGCCCCACGACAGGGACGCTGAACTATGGCTACACCTTC
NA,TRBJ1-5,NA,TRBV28,CASSLGRSNQPQHF,TGTGCCAGCAGTTTGGGAAGGAGCAATCAGCCCCAGCATTTT
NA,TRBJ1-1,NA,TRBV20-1,CSARQNWNTEAFF,TGCAGTGCTAGACAGAACTGGAACACTGAAGCTTTCTTT
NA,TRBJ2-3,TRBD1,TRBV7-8,CASSLGRQGRASTDTQYF,TGTGCCAGCAGCTTAGGAAGACAGGGCCGGGCTAGCACAGATACGCAGTATTTT
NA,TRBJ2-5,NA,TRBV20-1,CSASGVTRETQYF,TGCAGTGCTAGTGGTGTCACCCGGGAGACCCAGTACTTC
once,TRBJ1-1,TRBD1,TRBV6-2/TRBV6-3,CASGLSGGTEAFF,TGTGCCAGCGGTTTATCAGGGGGCACTGAAGCTTTCTTT
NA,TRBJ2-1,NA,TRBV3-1,CASSQGGLRAGYNEQFF,TGTGCCAGCAGCCAAGGGGGGTTAAGGGCGGGATACAATGAGCAGTTCTTC
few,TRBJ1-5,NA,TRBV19,CASSRGYSGTSNQPQHF,TGTGCCAGTAGTAGGGGATACTCCGGGACTAGCAATCAGCCCCAGCATTTT